This TCR beta chain originates from a study of T cell responses to AZD1222 COVID-19 vaccine. In this sample, this clone turned up a few times. TCRdb's copy holds only in-frame clones and misses some; the assay was immunoSEQ multiplex PCR. The repertoire includes roughly 200,000 clones, approximately 90% of them detected once, and 1.7% sits in the top ten. The source was peripheral blood, collected 28 days after the second AZD1222 dose. The receptor was isolated from an adult who received the AZD1222 COVID-19 vaccine.

The CDR3 region is CASSLVGGSNEKLFF. The CDR3 DNA reads TGTGCCAGCAGCTTAGTCGGTGGGAGTAATGAAAAACTGTTTTTT. V usage is TRBV7-2 and J usage is TRBJ1-4, with D unresolved. V shed 1 base and J shed 4 bases, with 10 bases lying between them. Germline V gene lookup returns CDR1 SGHTA and CDR2 FQGNSA. This CDR3 has 15 residues.